One and the same sample provided the 30 T cell receptor beta chains below, sequenced in a study of PD-L1 blockade in urothelial cancer. Time point noted: pretreatment peripheral blood. Produced via immunoSEQ multiplex PCR; TCRdb's table is partial and in-frame only. In the table there are 90,000 or so clones, around 90% of which are singletons. The specimen comprised PBMCs, sampled around atezolizumab (anti-PD-L1) treatment. These receptors all stem from a man aged 60 to 69 with urothelial cancer.

The V and J genes are TRBV9 and TRBJ2-7, with TRBD1 matching over 11 bases. Germline V gene lookup returns CDR1 SGDLS and CDR2 YYNGEE. The CDR3 extends over 14 amino acids. V lost 4 bases and J lost 2; bases outside the gene matches: 2. The CDR3 coding sequence is TGTGCCAGCAGCCCGGGACAGGGGGCCTACGAGCAGTACTTC. Its translation is CASSPGQGAYEQYF. Together with reference TRBV9 and TRBJ2-7, the CDR3 gives the full variable domain: DSGVTQTPKHLITATGQRVTLRCSPRSGDLSVYWYQQSLDQGLQFLIQYYNGEERAKGNILERFSAQQFPDLHSELNLSSLELGDSALYFCASSPGQGAYEQYFGPGTRLTVT.

J is TRBJ1-1 and V is TRBV11-1; D perhaps matches TRBD1 (5 bases). The length of the CDR3 is 13 residues. Germline V gene lookup returns CDR1 SGHAT and CDR2 FQDESV (reference sequence). The V end lost 3 bases, the J end lost 6 bases, and 11 bases lay between the germline ends. In DNA form, the CDR3 reads TGTGCCAGCAGCTTGGGGCAGTCGGCTGAAGCTTTCTTT. Translation: CASSLGQSAEAFF.

The chain links TRBV9 to TRBJ2-5, with D maybe TRBD2 (5 bases). The V and J ends lost 6 bases and 1 base respectively, with 16 bases between them. From germline, CDR1 is SGDLS and CDR2 YYNGEE. This CDR3 comprises 15 residues. CDR3 DNA: TGTGCCAGCACCCAGAGGGCTAGCCGCCAAGAGACCCAGTACTTC. Residues: CASTQRASRQETQYF.

This chain links TRBV4-1 with TRBJ2-1, with TRBD2 matching 8 bases. The ends lost 5 bases at V and 7 bases at J; junction bases unmatched: 22. CDR3 length: 19 residues. Germline V gene lookup returns CDR1 MGHRA and CDR2 YSYEKL. CDR3 loop: CASSAIIVPGLVGKNEQFF. The CDR3 nucleotides are TGCGCCAGCAGCGCCATTATAGTACCGGGACTAGTGGGTAAGAATGAGCAGTTCTTC.

The V call is TRBV9, the J call TRBJ1-3; D is possibly TRBD1 (6 bases). CDR1 is SGDLS, CDR2 YYNGEE, per germline. The CDR3 is 15 amino acids. V dropped 7 bases and J dropped 0 bases, with 14 bases sitting between them. The CDR3 DNA sequence: TGTGCCAGCGGACGACAGGTGAACTCTGGAAACACCATATATTTT. Its translation: CASGRQVNSGNTIYF.

The gene calls are TRBV7-2 and TRBJ1-2, with no clear D. The germline V gene has CDR1 SGHTA and CDR2 FQGNSA. CDR3 length equals 13 residues. Deletions cut 1 base from V and 5 bases from J, with 8 bases between. As DNA, the CDR3 is TGTGCCAGCAGCTTAGACCCGGAGTATGGCTACACCTTC. Translation: CASSLDPEYGYTF.

In DNA form, the CDR3 reads TGTGCCAGCAGCATAACCGTGACAGGGGGTAATGAAAAACTGTTTTTT. Its protein product is CASSITVTGGNEKLFF. The V and J genes are TRBV7-8 and TRBJ1-4, with 9 bases aligning to TRBD1. CDR1 and CDR2 from the germline V gene are SGHVS and FQNEAQ. With 5 bases clipped from V and 4 bases from J, the junction kept 8 bases outside the gene matches. The CDR3 sequence is 16 residues long.

This chain links TRBV7-2 with TRBJ1-2; no definite D call. The V gene's germline CDR1 is SGHTA and CDR2 FQGNSA. Trimming shortened V by 6 bases and J by 6 bases, and 17 bases separated the two germline ends. The CDR3 loop spans 14 amino acids. The chain's CDR3 is CASSNRFSGDGYTF. CDR3 DNA: TGTGCCAGCAGTAACCGGTTCAGTGGAGATGGCTACACCTTC.

The genes are TRBV27 and TRBJ1-4; D possibly corresponds to TRBD1 (6 bases). Germline V gene data show CDR1 as MNHEY and CDR2 as SMNVEV (reference sequence). The CDR3 consists of 16 residues. Deletions cut 2 bases from V and 3 bases from J, with 13 bases between. Here the CDR3 reads CASSLTGMTANEKLFF. For the CDR3, the DNA is TGTGCCAGCAGTTTAACAGGGATGACGGCTAATGAAAAACTGTTTTTT.

The CDR3 loop reads CASSQEPGAGSLFF. Here the CDR3 DNA reads TGCGCCAGCAGCCAAGAGCCAGGTGCGGGATCACTGTTTTTT. The V call is TRBV4-3, the J call TRBJ1-4; D unclear. Trimming stripped 0 bases from V and 13 bases from J, with 15 bases between. The CDR3 extends over 14 amino acids. Per the germline V gene, CDR1 is LGHNA and CDR2 is YSLEER.

V gene TRBV7-2 combines with J gene TRBJ2-1; D gene uncertain. The V end was cut by 1 base, the J end by 0 bases, with 10 bases between. There are 16 residues in the CDR3. Germline CDR1 SGHTA, CDR2 FQGNSA. CDR3 sequence reads: CASSLGVRSSYNEQFF. CDR3 in DNA: TGTGCCAGCAGCTTAGGTGTTAGAAGCTCCTACAATGAGCAGTTCTTC.

CDR3 amino acids: CASQFDRGETQYF. The CDR3 DNA sequence: TGTGCCAGCCAGTTTGACAGGGGGGAGACCCAGTACTTC. This chain joins TRBV2 and TRBJ2-5; 9 bases map to TRBD1. Trimming cost V 8 bases and J 5 bases; bases outside gene matches: 6. Germline V gives CDR1 SNHLY, CDR2 FYNNEI. The CDR3 consists of 13 residues.

V is TRBV11-2 and J is TRBJ2-7, with 13 bases lining up with TRBD2. The germline V gene has CDR1 SGHAT and CDR2 FQNNGV. The V gene end was trimmed by 5 bases and the J gene end by 5 bases; junction bases not matched to a gene: 6. The length of the CDR3 is 15 residues. The CDR3 DNA reads TGTGCCAGCAGCCCGCTTGGACTAGCGGGAGACGAGCAGTACTTC. This sequence encodes CASSPLGLAGDEQYF.

This chain joins TRBV4-3 and TRBJ2-3, with 7 bases matching TRBD2. Trimming removed 8 bases from V and 1 base from J; junction bases left unmatched: 9. The germline V gene encodes CDR1 LGHNA and CDR2 YSLEER. The CDR3 is 15 amino acids. The DNA of the CDR3 is TGCGCCAGCGGCCGAGGACTAGGTGGCACAGATACGCAGTATTTT. Its protein is CASGRGLGGTDTQYF.

The rearrangement links TRBV30 to TRBJ2-7; D possibly corresponds to TRBD2 (6 bases). CDR1 GTSNPN and CDR2 SVGIG come from the germline V gene (reference sequence). CDR3 size: 15 residues. V dropped 2 bases and J dropped 0 bases, with 14 bases sitting between them. CDR3 DNA: TGTGCCTGGAGTTTGGGAGGCGGGGTCTCCTACGAGCAGTACTTC. It codes for CAWSLGGGVSYEQYF.

The chain carries TRBV4-3 and TRBJ2-5; D might be TRBD2 (6 bases). The CDR3 covers 15 residues. Trimming left V 1 base short and J 4 bases short, with 13 bases between. CDR1 is LGHNA and CDR2 is YSLEER in the germline V gene. The chain's CDR3 is CASSQVLANRETQYF. In nucleotides, the CDR3 is TGCGCCAGCAGCCAAGTTCTAGCGAACAGAGAGACCCAGTACTTC.

The chain uses TRBV21-1 and TRBJ1-1. TRBV21-1 counts as a pseudogene. The CDR3 is made up of 15 amino acids. The CDR3 nucleotides are TGTGCCAGCAGAGCCGGTTTGGTCTTGAACACTGAAGCTTTCTTT. This codes for CASRAGLVLNTEAFF.

This chain connects TRBV4-3 to TRBJ2-3; possible D gene TRBD2, 6 bases. V lost 0 bases to trimming and J lost 2 bases, with 21 bases between them. CDR3 length equals 19 residues. CDR1 LGHNA and CDR2 YSLEER come from the germline V gene. In DNA, the CDR3 is TGCGCCAGCAGCCAAGATTGGGGAGGTAGTCACTCTCCCACAGATACGCAGTATTTT. This sequence encodes CASSQDWGGSHSPTDTQYF.

The chain employs TRBV7-2 and TRBJ2-7; TRBD1 matches at 10 bases. CDR3 length: 16 amino acids. V gave up 8 bases and J gave up 4 bases; unmatched junction bases: 14. Germline CDR1 reads SGHTA; CDR2 reads FQGNSA. The CDR3 loop is CASRPPPGQGTYEQYF. CDR3 bases: TGTGCCAGCCGACCTCCGCCGGGACAGGGGACGTACGAGCAGTACTTC.

This CDR3 reads CASSQVVTSVYGEQFF. In DNA, the CDR3 is TGCGCCAGCAGCCAAGTGGTGACTAGCGTCTATGGGGAGCAGTTCTTC. The chain combines TRBV4-1 with TRBJ2-1, with TRBD2 matching 8 bases. V lost 1 base to trimming and J lost 10 bases; unmatched junction nucleotides: 12. The CDR3 is made up of 16 amino acids. The germline CDR1 and CDR2 sequences are MGHRA and YSYEKL.

This clone has a single count. The chain recombines TRBV15 with TRBJ2-1, with a possible D match to TRBD2 (5 bases). V lost 4 bases and J lost 2, with 12 bases in between. CDR3 length: 15 amino acids. CDR1 LNHNV and CDR2 YYDKDF come from the germline V gene (reference sequence). CDR3 nucleotide sequence: TGTGCCACCAGCAAATCGGCGGGTACCTACAATGAGCAGTTCTTC. Encoded protein: CATSKSAGTYNEQFF. Using reference TRBV15 and TRBJ2-1 for the parts outside the CDR3, the full variable domain is DAMVIQNPRYQVTQFGKPVTLSCSQTLNHNVMYWYQQKSSQAPKLLFHYYDKDFNNEADTPDNFQSRRPNTSFCFLDIRSPGLGDTAMYLCATSKSAGTYNEQFFGPGTRLTVL.

The chain links TRBV29-1 to TRBJ1-3, with D possibly being TRBD1 (5 bases). Germline CDR1 and CDR2: SQVTM and ANQGSEA. The CDR3 sequence is 16 residues long. Trimming took 6 bases from V and 2 from J, leaving 20 bases between them. The CDR3: CSVRDSPWMTGNTIYF. As DNA, the CDR3 is TGCAGCGTACGAGACAGCCCGTGGATGACTGGAAACACCATATATTTT.

The genes are TRBV7-3 and TRBJ2-5, with 7 bases identical to TRBD1. The V gene's germline CDR1 is SGHTA and CDR2 FQGTGA. V shed 5 bases, J shed 1 base, and the junction held 7 bases outside the gene matches. The CDR3 spans 15 residues. Written as DNA, the CDR3 is TGTGCCAGCAGCATCGCACAGGGGACCCAAGAGACCCAGTACTTC. Translating it yields CASSIAQGTQETQYF.

CDR3 DNA sequence: TGTGCCAGTAGTCCCGGGACAGCCCCAGGAGGCTACACCTTC. It encodes CASSPGTAPGGYTF. The rearrangement joins TRBV19 to TRBJ1-2; TRBD1 matches at 7 bases. Germline V CDR1 and CDR2: LNHDA, SQIVND (reference sequence). The CDR3 length is 14 residues. With 5 bases clipped from V and 8 bases from J, the junction kept 11 bases outside the gene matches.

The CDR3 DNA reads as TGTGCCAGCAGCTTAGTGGCCGCAGATACGCAGTATTTT. Encoded protein: CASSLVAADTQYF. The V and J genes are TRBV7-2 and TRBJ2-3; no reliable D call. Germline-derived CDR1 and CDR2 are SGHTA and FQGNSA. Trimming pared 1 base from V and 4 bases from J, leaving 6 bases between. This CDR3 comprises 13 residues.

This clone was observed a handful of times. The chain is built from TRBV18 and TRBJ1-4; 9 nucleotides agree with TRBD1. Per germline, CDR1 KGHSH and CDR2 LQKENI. This CDR3 has 14 amino acids. The V segment lost 3 bases and the J segment 6 bases; nucleotides outside the gene matches: 2. The CDR3 spells CASSPTGGDEKLFF. The DNA of the CDR3 is TGTGCCAGCTCACCCACAGGGGGCGATGAAAAACTGTTTTTT. The variable domain in full, completed from reference TRBV18 and TRBJ1-4, reads NAGVMQNPRHLVRRRGQEARLRCSPMKGHSHVYWYRQLPEEGLKFMVYLQKENIIDESGMPKERFSAEFPKEGPSILRIQQVVRGDSAAYFCASSPTGGDEKLFFGSGTQLSVL.

This clone appeared once. The germline gene is not matched at one end of the junction; a read error may be the cause. DNA for the CDR3: TGTGCTAGCAGCTTAGGCTTGAGACTAGCGGGGATGAGGGAGACCCAGTACTTC. As protein: CASSLGLRLAGMRETQYF. The V and J genes are TRBV7-7 and TRBJ2-5, with 11 bases aligning to TRBD2. This CDR3 spans 18 amino acids. Germline V gene lookup returns CDR1 SSHAT and CDR2 FNYEAQ (reference sequence).

The chain couples TRBV5-6 to TRBJ1-5; a possible D gene is TRBD1 (5 bases). V lost 0 bases and J 7 bases, leaving 11 bases between the germline ends. The CDR3 consists of 14 residues. From germline, CDR1 is SGHDT and CDR2 YYEEEE. The CDR3 spells CASSLGLRGQPQHF. In nucleotides, the CDR3 is TGTGCCAGCAGCTTGGGGCTAAGGGGACAGCCCCAGCATTTT.

The chain employs TRBV28 and TRBJ2-7; the D gene is possibly TRBD2 (5 bases). V lost 7 bases, J lost 3 bases, and 19 bases lay in between. From germline, CDR1 is MDHEN and CDR2 SYDVKM. This CDR3 has 15 amino acids. CDR3 in DNA: TGTGCCAGCATAGGAGGCGGTCTCCGTAGCTACGAGCAGTACTTC. Its protein product is CASIGGGLRSYEQYF.

CDR3 in DNA: TGTGCCAGCAGCAAAGTCAGAAATATTAAGCGGGAGCGGTTCAATGAGCAGTTCTTC. Amino acids: CASSKVRNIKRERFNEQFF. J is TRBJ2-1 and V is TRBV21-1; the D segment call TRBD2 is taken from the table without a DNA check. TRBV21-1 is designated a pseudogene. The CDR3 spans 19 residues.